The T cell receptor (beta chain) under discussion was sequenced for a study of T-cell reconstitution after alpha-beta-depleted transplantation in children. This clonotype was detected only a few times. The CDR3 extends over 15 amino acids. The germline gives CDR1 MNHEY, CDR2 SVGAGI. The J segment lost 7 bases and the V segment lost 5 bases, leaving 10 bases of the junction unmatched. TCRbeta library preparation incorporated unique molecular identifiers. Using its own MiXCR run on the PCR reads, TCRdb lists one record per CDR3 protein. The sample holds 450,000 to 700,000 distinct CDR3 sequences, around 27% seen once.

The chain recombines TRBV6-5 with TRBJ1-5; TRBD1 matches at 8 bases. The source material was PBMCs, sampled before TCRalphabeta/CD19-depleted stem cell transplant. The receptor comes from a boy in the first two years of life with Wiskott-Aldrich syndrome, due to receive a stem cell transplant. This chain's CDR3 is CASSHGQGLGQPQHF. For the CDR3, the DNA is TGTGCCAGCAGTCACGGACAGGGTCTGGGCCAGCCCCAGCATTTT.